This entry lists 29 T cell receptor beta chains sequenced from one sample in a study of regulatory T cells in long-lasting Graves disease. As to time point: newly diagnosed GD, antithyroid drugs for less than 3 months. RNA extracted from PBMCs served as the sequencing template. iRepertoire HTBI primers and Arm-PCR of CDR3 regions built TCR beta libraries. TCRdb re-called the multiplex PCR reads with MiXCR, one entry per CDR3 protein. This sample yields about 470,000 distinct CDR3 sequences, of which 15% are seen a single time; 16% belongs to the top ten. In addition, the sample was reused for a study of T cells in Graves' hyperthyroidism and ophthalmopathy.

The input for sequencing was peripheral blood mononuclear cells (PBMCs), taken at new diagnosis, from a patient treated with antithyroid drugs. These receptors came from a woman between 25 and 40 years old with Graves disease.

This clonotype appeared a few times. The rearrangement links TRBV14 to TRBJ1-5; 8 nucleotides line up with TRBD1. The CDR3 covers 19 residues. Per germline, CDR1 SGHDN and CDR2 FVKESK. Trimming took 4 bases from V and 5 from J; bases not matched to a gene: 19. The CDR3 sequence is CASSPHRTGSFASDQPQHF. The DNA for the CDR3 is TGTGCCAGCAGCCCCCACAGGACAGGGTCGTTTGCATCTGATCAGCCCCAGCATTTT.

This clonotype was counted at least ten times. The chain has TRBV5-6 and TRBJ1-1; maybe TRBD1 (5 bases). This CDR3 has 16 residues. Trimming left V 5 bases short and J 0 bases short, with 17 bases between. Germline CDR1 SGHDT, CDR2 YYEEEE. CDR3 bases: TGTGCCAGCAGGTATCCGGGACGGACGATGAACACTGAAGCTTTCTTT. It encodes CASRYPGRTMNTEAFF.

This clonotype was counted ten times or more. The V gene is TRBV3-1, the J gene TRBJ1-4, with D possibly TRBD1 on 6 matching bases. Per the germline V gene, CDR1 is LGHDT and CDR2 is YNNKEL (reference sequence). The CDR3 runs to 14 residues. Trimming took off 6 bases at V and 1 base at J, with 9 bases between the two ends. The CDR3 loop reads CASSVQGTNEKLFF. As DNA, the CDR3 is TGTGCCAGCAGTGTACAGGGAACTAATGAAAAACTGTTTTTT.

There are many counts of this clonotype. This chain connects TRBV7-6 to TRBJ2-1; D is possibly TRBD1 (5 bases). Per germline, CDR1 SGHVS and CDR2 FNYEAQ. CDR3 size: 15 residues. Trimming stripped 1 base from V and 2 bases from J, with 9 bases between. The CDR3 reads CASSLEDRPYNEQFF. As DNA, the CDR3 is TGTGCCAGCAGCTTAGAAGACAGACCCTACAATGAGCAGTTCTTC. The entire variable domain, with the rest obtained from reference TRBV7-6 and TRBJ2-1, is as follows: GAGVSQSPRYKVTKRGQDVALRCDPISGHVSLYWYRQALGQGPEFLTYFNYEAQQDKSGLPNDRFSAERPEGSISTLTIQRTEQRDSAMYRCASSLEDRPYNEQFFGPGTRLTVL.

The gene calls are TRBV19 and TRBJ1-1; weak D call: TRBD1 (6 bases). V was cut by 4 bases and J by 1 base, with 19 bases left in between. CDR3 size: 17 residues. The V gene's germline CDR1 is LNHDA and CDR2 SQIVND (reference sequence). The CDR3 is CASSKPPLQGRNTEAFF. The CDR3 nucleotides read TGTGCCAGTAGTAAGCCACCCCTACAGGGACGGAACACTGAAGCTTTCTTT.

Notes on this clonotype: This may be a read error: a much more frequent sequence differs by one nucleotide. The rearrangement links TRBV7-9 to TRBJ2-3, with D unclear. In germline, CDR1 is SEHNR, CDR2 FQNEAQ (reference sequence). V lost 8 bases and J lost 1, with 7 bases in between. CDR3 length: 12 amino acids. CDR3 coding DNA: TGTGCCAGCGCCTGGGGCACAGATACGCAGTATTTT. Translated, it gives CASAWGTDTQYF. Full variable domain (remainder filled in from reference TRBV7-9 and TRBJ2-3): DTGVSQNPRHKITKRGQNVTFRCDPISEHNRLYWYRQTLGQGPEFLTYFQNEAQLEKSRLLSDRFSAERPKGSFSTLEIQRTEQGDSAMYLCASAWGTDTQYFGPGTRLTVL.

The chain links TRBV6-1 to TRBJ1-5, with D tentatively TRBD1 (5 bases). V lost 8 bases to trimming and J lost 1 base, with 15 bases between them. The CDR3 sequence is 15 residues long. CDR1 is MNHNS, CDR2 SASEGT, per germline. CDR3 DNA sequence: TGTGCCAGCCATACGAGGGGCGCCAGCAATCAGCCCCAGCATTTT. Translating it yields CASHTRGASNQPQHF.

There are many counts of this clonotype. The gene calls are TRBV9 and TRBJ1-1; possibly TRBD1 for D (5 bases). Germline V gives CDR1 SGDLS, CDR2 YYNGEE. The CDR3 runs 17 residues. Deletions cut 0 bases from V and 2 bases from J, with 17 bases between. The CDR3 here is CASSVEPRRTHNTEAFF. CDR3 DNA sequence: TGTGCCAGCAGCGTAGAGCCCCGGAGGACACACAACACTGAAGCTTTCTTT.

The gene calls are TRBV29-1 and TRBJ2-3; TRBD2 agrees at 10 bases. The ends lost 3 bases at V and 2 bases at J; junction bases unmatched: 5. CDR1 SQVTM and CDR2 ANQGSEA come from the germline V gene. This CDR3 spans 15 amino acids. CDR3 bases: TGCAGCGTTGAGCCTACTAGCGGGATCACAGATACGCAGTATTTT. Translating gives CSVEPTSGITDTQYF.

There are many counts of this clonotype. The chain combines TRBV29-1 with TRBJ2-3; perhaps TRBD1 as D (5 bases). V lost 2 bases to trimming and J lost 4 bases, with 13 bases between them. Germline V gives CDR1 SQVTM, CDR2 ANQGSEA. This CDR3 spans 14 amino acids. CDR3 amino acids: CSVELRTRPDTQYF. The CDR3 region has the DNA TGCAGCGTTGAACTCAGGACAAGACCAGATACGCAGTATTTT.

This clonotype was seen repeatedly, ten times or more. V gene TRBV20-1 combines with J gene TRBJ2-3; D gene ambiguous. Germline V gene sequence: CDR1 DFQATT, CDR2 SNEGSKA (reference sequence). The length of the CDR3 is 13 residues. With 5 bases removed from V and 4 bases from J, the gap between germline ends came to 13 bases. DNA for the CDR3: TGCAGTGCTGTCCCCGCGGTCGCAGATACGCAGTATTTT. As protein: CSAVPAVADTQYF.

The chain joins TRBV29-1 to TRBJ1-4; 12 nucleotides match TRBD1. CDR1 and CDR2 (germline): SQVTM, ANQGSEA. The CDR3 totals 14 residues. Trimming removed 6 bases from V and 7 bases from J; junction bases left unmatched: 6. CDR3 sequence reads: CSVTGTGGPEKLFF. The CDR3 nucleotides read TGCAGCGTGACCGGGACAGGGGGCCCTGAAAAACTGTTTTTT. Full variable domain (outside the CDR3, taken from reference TRBV29-1 and TRBJ1-4): SAVISQKPSRDICQRGTSLTIQCQVDSQVTMMFWYRQQPGQSLTLIATANQGSEATYESGFVIDKFPISRPNLTFSTLTVSNMSPEDSSIYLCSVTGTGGPEKLFFGSGTQLSVL.

Notes on this clonotype: A much larger clone lies a single base off, so this may be a read error. The chain is built from TRBV13 and TRBJ2-4, with D tentatively TRBD1 (6 bases). The CDR3 contains 16 residues. The germline CDR1 and CDR2 sequences are PRHDT and FYEKMQ (reference sequence). DNA of the CDR3: TGTGCCAGCAGCGGCAACAGGGTATCAGCCATAAACATTCAGTACTTC. It codes for CASSGNRVSAINIQYF.

The table lists this clonotype with many counts. The chain combines TRBV10-3 with TRBJ1-1, with a tentative D call TRBD1 (6 bases). The V gene lost 0 bases and the J gene lost 5 bases, with 10 bases spanning the gap. The germline V gene encodes CDR1 ENHRY and CDR2 SYGVKD. CDR3 length equals 14 residues. The CDR3 region has the DNA TGTGCCATCAGTGAGTCGGGGGGCTTAACTGAAGCTTTCTTT. Amino acid sequence: CAISESGGLTEAFF.

Only a few counts were recorded for this clonotype. The chain recombines TRBV20-1 with TRBJ2-1; TRBD2 matches at 12 bases. Germline values: CDR1 DFQATT, CDR2 SNEGSKA (reference sequence). The CDR3 consists of 17 residues. After removal of 1 base from V and 6 bases from J, the junction contained 10 bases not matched to a gene. CDR3 in amino acids: CSARGPKTSGSLNEQFF. The CDR3 DNA sequence: TGCAGTGCTAGAGGGCCGAAGACTAGCGGGAGTCTCAATGAGCAGTTCTTC.

The chain couples TRBV7-2 to TRBJ2-7; unclear D gene. CDR3 length equals 13 residues. CDR1 and CDR2 from the germline V gene are SGHTA and FQGNSA. V was shortened by 5 bases and J by 5 bases, with 13 bases between the two germline ends. CDR3 amino acids: CASSRFKGDEQYF. In DNA form, the CDR3 reads TGTGCCAGCAGCCGTTTCAAGGGCGACGAGCAGTACTTC.

This clonotype was seen ten or more times. The chain uses TRBV19 and TRBJ2-1, with D possibly TRBD2 on 6 matching bases. The CDR3 consists of 16 residues. Germline loops: CDR1 LNHDA, CDR2 SQIVND (reference sequence). Trimming stripped 2 bases from V and 7 bases from J, with 18 bases between. DNA for the CDR3: TGTGCCAGTAGTATAATTAGCGGCAACCTGCCTAATGAGCAGTTCTTC. It codes for CASSIISGNLPNEQFF.

This clonotype was observed a handful of times. The V gene is TRBV19, the J gene TRBJ2-3, with 10 bases identical to TRBD1. J lost 8 bases, V lost 7 bases, and 9 bases had no gene match. CDR3 length: 14 amino acids. Germline V gene data show CDR1 as LNHDA and CDR2 as SQIVND (reference sequence). The CDR3 protein is CASISGQGVATQYF. CDR3 bases: TGTGCCAGTATTTCAGGACAGGGGGTTGCTACGCAGTATTTT.

This clonotype was counted a few times. A much larger clone differs from this one at a single base, so this may be a read error. The V and J genes are TRBV11-1 and TRBJ2-5; maybe TRBD2 (5 bases). Germline V gene lookup returns CDR1 SGHAT and CDR2 FQDESV (reference sequence). The V gene lost 5 bases and the J gene lost 2 bases, with 15 bases spanning the gap. The CDR3 runs to 15 residues. Written as DNA, the CDR3 is TGTGCCAGCAGCGGATACGGACTGTTGCAAGAGACCCAGTACTTC. It is translated as CASSGYGLLQETQYF.

This chain joins TRBV19 and TRBJ2-5, with a tentative D call TRBD2 (5 bases). Germline lookup yields CDR1 LNHDA and CDR2 SQIVND (reference sequence). Trimming cost V 1 base and J 1 base, with 10 bases left between them. This CDR3 is built from 15 residues. CDR3 DNA: TGTGCCAGTAGTATAGGATCTAGCCTCCAAGAGACCCAGTACTTC. Its translation: CASSIGSSLQETQYF.

This rearrangement joins TRBV19 to TRBJ1-5; D may be TRBD1 (5 bases). V was pared by 5 bases and J by 5 bases, with 16 bases between. The CDR3 consists of 15 residues. CDR1 and CDR2 from the germline V gene are LNHDA and SQIVND (reference sequence). DNA of the CDR3: TGTGCCAGTAGTGGAGGCGGGGGGTTTTATCAGCCCCAGCATTTT. Its protein is CASSGGGGFYQPQHF. Full variable domain (missing parts from reference TRBV19 and TRBJ1-5): DGGITQSPKYLFRKEGQNVTLSCEQNLNHDAMYWYRQDPGQGLRLIYYSQIVNDFQKGDIAEGYSVSREKKESFPLTVTSAQKNPTAFYLCASSGGGGFYQPQHFGDGTRLSIL.

This clonotype showed up many times. This chain connects TRBV6-6 to TRBJ1-1; D might be TRBD1 (5 bases). V lost 0 bases, J lost 2 bases, and 16 bases lay in between. CDR1 is MNHNY and CDR2 is SVGAGI in the germline V gene (reference sequence). The length of the CDR3 is 17 residues. CDR3 sequence (DNA): TGTGCCAGCAGTTACTCGATGGGGGTGACGGTTAACACTGAAGCTTTCTTT. This gives the protein CASSYSMGVTVNTEAFF.

The rearrangement joins TRBV27 to TRBJ1-2; no definite D call. Germline V gene data show CDR1 as MNHEY and CDR2 as SMNVEV (reference sequence). The CDR3 is made up of 16 amino acids. Trimming removed 0 bases at V and 5 bases at J, with 16 bases between. The CDR3 DNA follows: TGTGCCAGCAGTTTATCGTCAGGACGCCCCGCATATGGCTACACCTTC. It encodes CASSLSSGRPAYGYTF.

At least ten counts were recorded for this clonotype. The gene calls are TRBV29-1 and TRBJ2-5; D is uncertain. Trimming left V 4 bases short and J 2 bases short, with 11 bases between. There are 13 residues in the CDR3. From germline, CDR1 is SQVTM and CDR2 ANQGSEA. CDR3 nucleotide sequence: TGCAGCGTTGGGAAGGCTACTCAAGAGACCCAGTACTTC. Amino acids: CSVGKATQETQYF.

This clonotype was seen ten or more times. The chain uses TRBV19 and TRBJ2-1, with 9 bases fitting TRBD2. The CDR3 loop spans 14 amino acids. Germline V lookup: CDR1 LNHDA, CDR2 SQIVND (reference sequence). Trimming cost V 7 bases and J 2 bases; bases outside gene matches: 3. The CDR3 DNA reads as TGTGCCAGTAATGCGGGAGGGCCCTACAATGAGCAGTTCTTC. Translation: CASNAGGPYNEQFF.

This clonotype was seen many times. This chain connects TRBV7-9 to TRBJ2-7; the D gene is possibly TRBD1 (6 bases). CDR3 length: 15 residues. Germline assignment: CDR1 SEHNR and CDR2 FQNEAQ (reference sequence). V was trimmed by 9 bases and J by 2 bases, leaving 20 bases between them. The CDR3 DNA reads as TGTGCCAGACCCATCCAGGGGCTAGCTCCCTACGAGCAGTACTTC. Its protein is CARPIQGLAPYEQYF.

This clonotype turned up a few times. The chain has TRBV6-4 and TRBJ2-3; D perhaps matches TRBD2 (6 bases). CDR1 and CDR2 (germline): MRHNA, SNTAGT. Deletions cut 2 bases from V and 6 bases from J, with 15 bases between. The CDR3 spans 15 residues. CDR3 amino acids: CASSDGGTPTDTQYF. The CDR3, as DNA: TGTGCCAGCAGTGACGGGGGGACTCCTACCGATACGCAGTATTTT.

The rearrangement joins TRBV19 to TRBJ2-3; the D call may be TRBD1 or TRBD2 (5 bases each). V was clipped by 3 bases and J by 2 bases, with 9 bases between them. Germline V lookup: CDR1 LNHDA, CDR2 SQIVND (reference sequence). CDR3 length equals 14 residues. DNA of the CDR3: TGTGCCAGTAGTATCGGGGACCACACAGATACGCAGTATTTT. It encodes CASSIGDHTDTQYF.

In this sample, this clonotype turned up a few times. The CDR3 DNA reads TGTGCCAGCCTCGGGACAGCCACCTCCTACAATGAGCAGTTCTTC. Amino acid sequence: CASLGTATSYNEQFF. The chain is built from TRBV6-1 and TRBJ2-1; TRBD1 agrees at 7 bases. Germline lookup yields CDR1 MNHNS and CDR2 SASEGT. The CDR3 covers 15 residues. V shed 8 bases and J 0 bases; nucleotides not matched to a gene: 7.